The next 30 T cell receptor beta chains were all read from a single sample in a study of shared T cell receptors in the human thymus. Generated by immunoSEQ multiplex PCR, the TCRdb table keeps only in-frame clones and is missing some. The table has around 730,000 clones, approximately 85% seen once. The same specimen was also included in a second study, on human thymus T cells.

Sequencing was carried out using thymocytes. Receptors originate from a girl less than two years old with a congenital heart defect.

The J gene is TRBJ2-7, the V gene TRBV5-1; tentatively, D is TRBD1 (5 bases). Germline V gene sequence: CDR1 SGHRS, CDR2 YFSETQ. This CDR3 comprises 17 residues. Trimming took off 1 base at V and 4 bases at J, with 21 bases between the two ends. The chain's CDR3 is CASSLSYGQGRAYEQYF. The CDR3 DNA sequence: TGCGCCAGCAGCTTGTCCTATGGACAAGGTCGGGCGTACGAGCAGTACTTC. Using reference TRBV5-1 and TRBJ2-7 for the parts outside the CDR3, the full variable domain is KAGVTQTPRYLIKTRGQQVTLSCSPISGHRSVSWYQQTPGQGLQFLFEYFSETQRNKGNFPGRFSGRQFSNSRSEMNVSTLELGDSALYLCASSLSYGQGRAYEQYFGPGTRLTVT.

The V gene is TRBV18, the J gene TRBJ1-5, with unresolved D. The length of the CDR3 is 13 residues. Germline V gene lookup returns CDR1 KGHSH and CDR2 LQKENI. V was trimmed by 6 bases and J by 3 bases, leaving 9 bases between them. The CDR3 loop reads CASSPRANQPQHF. The DNA for the CDR3 is TGTGCCAGCTCCCCCCGAGCCAATCAGCCCCAGCATTTT. The complete variable domain, with remaining parts taken from reference TRBV18 and TRBJ1-5, reads NAGVMQNPRHLVRRRGQEARLRCSPMKGHSHVYWYRQLPEEGLKFMVYLQKENIIDESGMPKERFSAEFPKEGPSILRIQQVVRGDSAAYFCASSPRANQPQHFGDGTRLSIL.

This clone was recorded a few times. The V and J genes are TRBV14 and TRBJ2-7, with D unclear. Germline assignment: CDR1 SGHDN and CDR2 FVKESK. V was cut by 0 bases and J by 0 bases, with 9 bases left in between. The CDR3 is 15 amino acids. The CDR3 nucleotides read TGTGCCAGCAGCCAAGATTCGCACAGCTCCTACGAGCAGTACTTC. It codes for CASSQDSHSSYEQYF. Full variable domain (outside the CDR3, taken from reference TRBV14 and TRBJ2-7): EAGVTQFPSHSVIEKGQTVTLRCDPISGHDNLYWYRRVMGKEIKFLLHFVKESKQDESGMPNNRFLAERTGGTYSTLKVQPAELEDSGVYFCASSQDSHSSYEQYFGPGTRLTVT.

This clone was seen a handful of times. The chain links TRBV6-6 to TRBJ2-2, with 7 bases lining up with TRBD1. The CDR3 is made up of 16 amino acids. V gave up 0 bases and J gave up 5 bases; unmatched junction bases: 6. The germline V gene has CDR1 MNHNY and CDR2 SVGAGI (reference sequence). The CDR3 here is CASSYSIKGATGELFF. CDR3 DNA: TGTGCCAGCAGTTACTCGATAAAGGGGGCGACCGGGGAGCTGTTTTTT.

V is TRBV5-1 and J is TRBJ1-1; D is possibly TRBD1 (5 bases). The CDR3 extends over 16 amino acids. Germline loops: CDR1 SGHRS, CDR2 YFSETQ. Trimming took 0 bases from V and 6 from J, leaving 18 bases between them. DNA of the CDR3: TGCGCCAGCAGCTTGGAAAGACTGCGACAGTTGGCTGAAGCTTTCTTT. Encoded protein: CASSLERLRQLAEAFF.

The V gene is TRBV6-5, the J gene TRBJ1-2; D gene ambiguous. The CDR3 runs to 15 residues. Deletions cut 2 bases from V and 5 bases from J, with 15 bases between. Germline loops: CDR1 MNHEY, CDR2 SVGAGI. CDR3 nucleotides: TGTGCCAGCAGTTACACCAGTTATGGAGATTATGGCTACACCTTC. Protein: CASSYTSYGDYGYTF.

The rearrangement joins TRBV4-3 to TRBJ2-2; weak D call: TRBD1 (5 bases). Germline assignment: CDR1 LGHNA and CDR2 YSLEER. The CDR3 is made up of 17 amino acids. V lost 1 base and J lost 1, with 13 bases in between. The CDR3: CASSQAPQGRNTGELFF. The CDR3 DNA sequence: TGCGCCAGCAGCCAAGCCCCCCAGGGTCGGAACACCGGGGAGCTGTTTTTT.

The chain is built from TRBV5-1 and TRBJ2-5; a possible D gene is TRBD2 (7 bases). Germline CDR1 SGHRS, CDR2 YFSETQ. This CDR3 comprises 15 residues. Trimming pared 4 bases from V and 1 base from J, leaving 14 bases between. The CDR3, as DNA: TGCGCCAGCAGCGTGTTCGCGGGGGCCCAAGAGACCCAGTACTTC. It codes for CASSVFAGAQETQYF.

This chain joins TRBV5-1 and TRBJ1-3, with D possibly TRBD1 on 6 matching bases. This CDR3 spans 16 amino acids. V was clipped by 0 bases and J by 1 base, with 11 bases between them. Per germline, CDR1 SGHRS and CDR2 YFSETQ. This chain's CDR3 is CASSLAPDRSGNTIYF. The DNA of the CDR3 is TGCGCCAGCAGCTTGGCCCCGGACAGATCTGGAAACACCATATATTTT.

The V call is TRBV5-1, the J call TRBJ2-3, with TRBD2 as a possible D gene (6 bases). Trimming stripped 2 bases from V and 2 bases from J, with 21 bases between. Germline CDR1 and CDR2: SGHRS and YFSETQ. There are 18 residues in the CDR3. The CDR3 loop is CASSLTRWAGPDTDTQYF. The CDR3, as DNA: TGCGCCAGCAGCTTAACACGGTGGGCGGGGCCCGACACAGATACGCAGTATTTT.

J is TRBJ1-1 and V is TRBV12-5; 11 nucleotides line up with TRBD1. Germline V gives CDR1 LGHNT, CDR2 FRNRAP. The CDR3 is 22 amino acids. J lost 0 bases, V lost 0 bases, and 18 bases had no gene match. The CDR3 sequence: CASGLVGQYWGGQGGMNTEAFF. The CDR3 DNA is TGTGCTAGTGGTTTGGTAGGCCAATATTGGGGGGGACAGGGGGGGATGAACACTGAAGCTTTCTTT.

V usage is TRBV5-5 and J usage is TRBJ1-5; no firm D call. With 0 bases removed from V and 2 bases from J, the gap between germline ends came to 12 bases. The V gene's germline CDR1 is SGHKS and CDR2 YYEKEE (reference sequence). The CDR3 length is 16 residues. The CDR3 DNA is TGTGCCAGCAGCTTGGGGGAGCACCAGGGCAATCAGCCCCAGCATTTT. Translated: CASSLGEHQGNQPQHF.

The CDR3 nucleotides read TGTGCCAGCAGTGAGTTTAGCGGGGGGGCCGACGAGCAGTACTTC. Its protein is CASSEFSGGADEQYF. V gene TRBV6-1 combines with J gene TRBJ2-7; TRBD2 matches 11 bases. Trimming at V came to 3 bases and at J to 5 bases, leaving 6 bases not matched to a gene. CDR3 length: 15 amino acids. Germline V gene data show CDR1 as MNHNS and CDR2 as SASEGT.

The rearrangement joins TRBV30 to TRBJ2-4, with TRBD1 as a possible D gene (6 bases). This CDR3 has 15 residues. Trimming removed 7 bases at V and 0 bases at J, with 16 bases between. The germline gives CDR1 GTSNPN, CDR2 SVGIG (reference sequence). The CDR3 region is CAFTGTLPAKNIQYF. The DNA of the CDR3 is TGTGCCTTTACCGGGACATTGCCAGCCAAAAACATTCAGTACTTC.

This chain connects TRBV6-6 to TRBJ2-7, with TRBD2 matching 7 bases. Germline lookup yields CDR1 MNHNY and CDR2 SVGAGI (reference sequence). This CDR3 has 13 residues. J was trimmed by 4 bases and V by 1 base; bases with no gene match: 1. This chain's CDR3 is CASSYLGGYEQYF. The CDR3, as DNA: TGTGCCAGCAGTTACTTGGGGGGGTACGAGCAGTACTTC.

J is TRBJ2-3 and V is TRBV4-1; 8 positions match TRBD2. CDR1 MGHRA and CDR2 YSYEKL come from the germline V gene. The trim removed 0 bases at V and 4 bases at J, leaving 6 bases unmatched. This CDR3 comprises 16 residues. CDR3 sequence (DNA): TGCGCCAGCAGCCAAGAAGGTAGCGGGGTGCCAGATACGCAGTATTTT. Translation: CASSQEGSGVPDTQYF.

This chain joins TRBV7-9 and TRBJ2-2; maybe TRBD1 (6 bases). V was cut by 0 bases and J by 5 bases, with 13 bases left in between. The V gene's germline CDR1 is SEHNR and CDR2 FQNEAQ (reference sequence). The length of the CDR3 is 16 residues. CDR3 protein: CASSLAGGESTGELFF. The CDR3 region has the DNA TGTGCCAGCAGCTTAGCTGGGGGCGAATCAACCGGGGAGCTGTTTTTT.

The J gene is TRBJ2-7, the V gene TRBV30, with 7 bases identical to TRBD2. The CDR3 totals 11 residues. Looked up from germline, CDR1 is GTSNPN and CDR2 is SVGIG (reference sequence). The junction had 3 bases not matched to a gene; V was cut back by 8 bases and J by 2 bases. The CDR3 DNA reads as TGTGCCAGTGGGGGGGCCTACGAGCAGTACTTC. As protein: CASGGAYEQYF.

The chain employs TRBV21-1 and TRBJ2-2; the D segment call TRBD2 is taken from the table without a DNA check. TRBV21-1 is marked as a pseudogene. This CDR3 comprises 17 residues. The CDR3 DNA reads as TGTGCCAGCAGCAAATGGATGCGGGGTCTTCGCACCGGGGAGCTGTTTTTT. Translation: CASSKWMRGLRTGELFF.

The rearrangement joins TRBV27 to TRBJ1-1; perhaps TRBD1 as D (5 bases). From germline, CDR1 is MNHEY and CDR2 SMNVEV (reference sequence). The V end was cut by 7 bases, the J end by 0 bases, with 21 bases between. The CDR3 length is 17 residues. In DNA form, the CDR3 reads TGTGCCAGCAAGGGAGGGGAGGGCATCCTCCTGAACACTGAAGCTTTCTTT. It encodes CASKGGEGILLNTEAFF.

J is TRBJ1-4 and V is TRBV15; 8 nucleotides align to TRBD1. The ends lost 0 bases at V and 6 bases at J; junction bases unmatched: 6. The V gene's germline CDR1 is LNHNV and CDR2 YYDKDF (reference sequence). CDR3 length equals 16 residues. Written as DNA, the CDR3 is TGTGCCACCAGCAGAGAGGGAAAGACAGGGGATGAAAAACTGTTTTTT. Protein product: CATSREGKTGDEKLFF.

The gene calls are TRBV14 and TRBJ1-4, with TRBD1 as a possible D gene (5 bases). The germline V gene encodes CDR1 SGHDN and CDR2 FVKESK. The CDR3 runs to 14 residues. V was pared by 8 bases and J by 5 bases, with 15 bases between. The CDR3 loop reads CASGGGTENEKLFF. CDR3 nucleotides: TGTGCCAGCGGGGGGGGTACCGAGAATGAAAAACTGTTTTTT.

This clone was seen only a few times. The V call is TRBV25-1, the J call TRBJ1-6; tentatively, D is TRBD1 (5 bases). V lost 0 bases to trimming and J lost 8 bases, with 11 bases between them. CDR1 MGHDK and CDR2 SYGVNS come from the germline V gene. The CDR3 has 15 residues. In nucleotides, the CDR3 is TGTGCCAGCAGTGAATATGGGGTCAGGGATTCACCCCTCCACTTT. This gives the protein CASSEYGVRDSPLHF.

The rearrangement links TRBV6-4 to TRBJ1-6, with 7 bases fitting TRBD1. In germline, CDR1 is MRHNA, CDR2 SNTAGT. After removal of 6 bases from V and 9 bases from J, the junction contained 11 bases not matched to a gene. CDR3 length: 15 residues. CDR3 sequence (DNA): TGTGCCAGCAGGGAACAGGGGACGGGTCTTTCACCCCTCCACTTT. Its translation is CASREQGTGLSPLHF.

The CDR3 is CASSQGPTDQGNTEAFF. CDR3 coding DNA: TGTGCCAGCAGCCAAGGTCCCACAGATCAGGGAAACACTGAAGCTTTCTTT. The V call is TRBV14, the J call TRBJ1-1, with D possibly TRBD1 on 5 matching bases. Germline CDR1 reads SGHDN; CDR2 reads FVKESK. Trimming stripped 1 base from V and 2 bases from J, with 17 bases between. The CDR3 is 17 amino acids. The full variable domain, completed using reference TRBV14 and TRBJ1-1, is EAGVTQFPSHSVIEKGQTVTLRCDPISGHDNLYWYRRVMGKEIKFLLHFVKESKQDESGMPNNRFLAERTGGTYSTLKVQPAELEDSGVYFCASSQGPTDQGNTEAFFGQGTRLTVV.

This rearrangement joins TRBV14 to TRBJ1-2, with a possible D match to TRBD1 (5 bases). CDR1 is SGHDN and CDR2 is FVKESK in the germline V gene. Trimming removed 3 bases at V and 7 bases at J, with 12 bases between. This CDR3 has 13 residues. The CDR3 is CASSQGGEGGYTF. For the CDR3, the DNA is TGTGCCAGCAGCCAGGGAGGGGAGGGTGGCTACACCTTC.

The genes are TRBV6-5 and TRBJ1-2; D ambiguous. Trimming took off 4 bases at V and 3 bases at J, with 18 bases between the two ends. This CDR3 is built from 16 residues. CDR1 and CDR2 (germline): MNHEY, SVGAGI. CDR3 in amino acids: CASSFHTAPSDYGYTF. CDR3 nucleotide sequence: TGTGCCAGCAGTTTTCACACAGCCCCCTCGGACTATGGCTACACCTTC.

With respect to this clone: A read error may account for a junction end that differs from germline. The J gene is TRBJ2-1, the V gene TRBV4-1, with 7 bases identical to TRBD1. CDR3 length: 11 residues. Germline values: CDR1 MGHRA, CDR2 YSYEKL. The chain's CDR3 is CANSTDREQFF. The CDR3 DNA sequence: TGCGCCAACAGCACGGACAGGGAGCAGTTCTTC.

For the CDR3, the DNA is TGTGCCAGCAGCTCCCCCCGAGGCAAAGAGACCCAGTACTTC. The encoded protein is CASSSPRGKETQYF. The V call is TRBV7-9, the J call TRBJ2-5, with no clear D. The CDR3 has 14 amino acids. Germline values: CDR1 SEHNR, CDR2 FQNEAQ (reference sequence). Trimming shortened V by 4 bases and J by 3 bases, and 12 bases separated the two germline ends.

The chain uses TRBV5-5 and TRBJ1-2; TRBD1 aligns across 8 bases. The CDR3 is 15 amino acids. After removal of 4 bases from V and 4 bases from J, the junction contained 9 bases not matched to a gene. The germline V gene has CDR1 SGHKS and CDR2 YYEKEE (reference sequence). The CDR3 region is CASSDDRGAGYGYTF. CDR3 DNA: TGTGCCAGCAGCGATGACAGGGGTGCGGGCTATGGCTACACCTTC. Full variable domain (remainder filled in from reference TRBV5-5 and TRBJ1-2): DAGVTQSPTHLIKTRGQQVTLRCSPISGHKSVSWYQQVLGQGPQFIFQYYEKEERGRGNFPDRFSARQFPNYSSELNVNALLLGDSALYLCASSDDRGAGYGYTFGSGTRLTVV.